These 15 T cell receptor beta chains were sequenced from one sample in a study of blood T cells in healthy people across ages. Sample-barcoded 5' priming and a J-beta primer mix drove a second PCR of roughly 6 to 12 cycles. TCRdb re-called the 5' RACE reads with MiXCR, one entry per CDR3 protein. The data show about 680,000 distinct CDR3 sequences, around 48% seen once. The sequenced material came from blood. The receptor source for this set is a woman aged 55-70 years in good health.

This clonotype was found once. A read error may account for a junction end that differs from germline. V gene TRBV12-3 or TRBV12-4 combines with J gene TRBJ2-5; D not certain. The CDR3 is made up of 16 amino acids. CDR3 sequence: CASSLVLGSHQETRYF. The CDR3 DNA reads TGTGCCAGCAGTTTAGTTTTAGGCAGCCACCAAGAGACCCGGTACTTC.

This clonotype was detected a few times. In nucleotides, the CDR3 is TGCGCCAGCAGCATGGGGAGGAACAACAATGAGCAGTTCTTC. As protein: CASSMGRNNNEQFF. This chain links TRBV5-1 with TRBJ2-1, with a possible D match to TRBD2 (6 bases). CDR3 length: 14 amino acids. Germline V gene data show CDR1 as SGHRS and CDR2 as YFSETQ. Trimming took off 4 bases at V and 5 bases at J, with 13 bases between the two ends.

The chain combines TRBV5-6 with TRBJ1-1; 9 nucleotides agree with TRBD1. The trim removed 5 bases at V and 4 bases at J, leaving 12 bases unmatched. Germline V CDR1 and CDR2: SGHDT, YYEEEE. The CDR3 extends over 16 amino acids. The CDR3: CASSSDRGRIGTEAFF. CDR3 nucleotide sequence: TGTGCCAGCAGTTCGGACAGGGGAAGGATTGGCACTGAAGCTTTCTTT.

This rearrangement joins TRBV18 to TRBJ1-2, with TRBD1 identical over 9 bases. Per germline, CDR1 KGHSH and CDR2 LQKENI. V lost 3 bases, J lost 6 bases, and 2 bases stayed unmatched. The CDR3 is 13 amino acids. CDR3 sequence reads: CASSPDRGNGYTF. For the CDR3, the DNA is TGTGCCAGCTCACCGGACAGGGGAAATGGCTACACCTTC.

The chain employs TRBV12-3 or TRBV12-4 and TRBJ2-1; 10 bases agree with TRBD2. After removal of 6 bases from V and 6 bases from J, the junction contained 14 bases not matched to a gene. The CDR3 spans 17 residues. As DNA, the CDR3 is TGTGCCAGCAGGTTACGGTTGGGTCTAGCGGGAGCCAATGAGCAGTTCTTC. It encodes CASRLRLGLAGANEQFF.

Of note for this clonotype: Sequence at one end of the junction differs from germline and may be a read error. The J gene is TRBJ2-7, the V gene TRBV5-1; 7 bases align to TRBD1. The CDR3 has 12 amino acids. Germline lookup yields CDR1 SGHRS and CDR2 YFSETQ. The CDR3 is CASSKGGYAQYF. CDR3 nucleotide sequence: TGCGCGAGCAGCAAAGGGGGCTATGCGCAGTACTTC.

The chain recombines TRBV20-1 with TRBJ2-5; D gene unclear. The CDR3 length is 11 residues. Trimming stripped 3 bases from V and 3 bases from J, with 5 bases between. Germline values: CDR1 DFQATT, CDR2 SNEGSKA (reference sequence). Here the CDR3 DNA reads TGCAGTGCTAGTAGTGAAGAGACCCAGTACTTC. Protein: CSASSEETQYF.

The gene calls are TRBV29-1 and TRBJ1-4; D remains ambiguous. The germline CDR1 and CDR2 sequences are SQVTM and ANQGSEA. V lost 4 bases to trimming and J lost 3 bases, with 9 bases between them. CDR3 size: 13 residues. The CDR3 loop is CSVGRDPNEKLFF. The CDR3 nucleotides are TGCAGCGTTGGGCGGGATCCTAATGAAAAACTGTTTTTT.

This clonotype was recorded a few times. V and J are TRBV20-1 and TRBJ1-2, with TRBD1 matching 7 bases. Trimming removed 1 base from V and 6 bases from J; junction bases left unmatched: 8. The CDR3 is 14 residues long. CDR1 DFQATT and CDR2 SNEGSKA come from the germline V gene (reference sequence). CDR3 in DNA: TGCAGTGCTAGAGGGGAACAGGGGCCGGATGGCTACACCTTC. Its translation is CSARGEQGPDGYTF.

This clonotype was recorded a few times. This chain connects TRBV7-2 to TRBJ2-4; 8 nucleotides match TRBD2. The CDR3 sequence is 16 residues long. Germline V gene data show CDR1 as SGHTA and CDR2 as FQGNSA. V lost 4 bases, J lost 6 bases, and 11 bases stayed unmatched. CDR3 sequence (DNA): TGTGCCAGCAGCTCACCGCCGGGACTAGGTATAAACATTCAGTACTTC. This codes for CASSSPPGLGINIQYF.

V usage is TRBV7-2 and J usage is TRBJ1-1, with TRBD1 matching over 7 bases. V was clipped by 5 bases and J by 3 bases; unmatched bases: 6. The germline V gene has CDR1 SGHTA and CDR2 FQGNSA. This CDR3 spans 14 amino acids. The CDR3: CASSTYRGYTEAFF. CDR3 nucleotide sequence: TGTGCCAGCAGCACCTACAGGGGCTACACTGAAGCTTTCTTT.

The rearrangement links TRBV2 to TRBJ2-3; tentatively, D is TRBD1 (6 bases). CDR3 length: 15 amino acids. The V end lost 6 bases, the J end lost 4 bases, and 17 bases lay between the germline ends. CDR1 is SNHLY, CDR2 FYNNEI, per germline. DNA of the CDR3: TGTGCCAGCAGGAACGACGAGGGGGTAGCAGATACGCAGTATTTT. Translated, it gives CASRNDEGVADTQYF.

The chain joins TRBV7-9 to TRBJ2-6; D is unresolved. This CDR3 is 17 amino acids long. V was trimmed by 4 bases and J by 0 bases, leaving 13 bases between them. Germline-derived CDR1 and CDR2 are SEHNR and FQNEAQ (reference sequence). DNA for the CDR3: TGTGCCAGCAGCTCCACCCGGCCGACCTCTGGGGCCAACGTCCTGACTTTC. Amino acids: CASSSTRPTSGANVLTF.

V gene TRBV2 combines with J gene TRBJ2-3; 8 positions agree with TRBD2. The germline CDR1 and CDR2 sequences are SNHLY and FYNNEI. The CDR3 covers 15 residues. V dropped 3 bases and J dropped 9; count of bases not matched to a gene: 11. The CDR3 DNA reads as TGTGCCAGCAGTGACCTTTCCGGGACTAGGGGAACGCAGTATTTT. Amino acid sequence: CASSDLSGTRGTQYF.

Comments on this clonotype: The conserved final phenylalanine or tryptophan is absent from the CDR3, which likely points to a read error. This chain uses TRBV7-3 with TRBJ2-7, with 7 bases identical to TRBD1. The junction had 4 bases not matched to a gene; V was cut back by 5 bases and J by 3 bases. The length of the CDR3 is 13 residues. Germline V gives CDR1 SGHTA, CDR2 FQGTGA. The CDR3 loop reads CASSATGVYEQYL. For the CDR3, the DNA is TGTGCCAGCAGCGCAACAGGGGTCTACGAGCAGTACTTA.